The rows below give T cell receptor beta chains drawn from one sample of a study of OX40 agonist ivuxolimab in advanced cancers. Measured with immunoSEQ multiplex PCR; TCRdb has only the in-frame clones, and not every one. Of about 76,000 clones listed, roughly 89% are singletons. This specimen consisted of CD4+ or CD8+ T cells sorted from blood, obtained in a trial of the OX40 agonist ivuxolimab. These receptors originate from an adult with an advanced solid tumor such as melanoma, head and neck, liver or kidney cancer. Both conserved end residues are part of each CDR3.

cdr3_aa,v_call
CASSLLNTGELFF,TRBV5-1
CAISALGLAGELGEQFF,TRBV10-3
CAITAGGQNSYEQYF,TRBV10-3
CASTFRLAPYNEQFF,TRBV2
CASSLGQGADTQYF,TRBV7-3
CASRFTGDQPQHF,TRBV2
CASSFRRNQPQHF,TRBV6-6
CASTISTDYGYTF,TRBV7-9
CAWDRAVTGELFF,TRBV30
CASKVTGGTDTQYF,TRBV2
CASSLDRYEQYF,TRBV6-6
CASRFGSRTIYF,TRBV28
CASSATRDPRYYSNQPQHF,TRBV28
CASSDLAGGRYNEQFF,TRBV10-2
CSVVVAGGPGETQYF,TRBV29-1